What follows are 3 T cell receptor beta chains derived from one specimen sequenced in a study of T cells after yellow fever vaccination. TCRdb itself ran the 5' RACE reads through MiXCR, one entry per CDR3 protein. The table lists 500,000 to 650,000 distinct CDR3 sequences, around 12% of them singletons. Sequences were derived from PBMCs, sampled on the day of the yellow fever booster vaccination. The receptors here all came from a man in his thirties or forties who received the YFV17D yellow fever vaccine.

Here the CDR3 DNA reads TGTGCCACCAGTGATTCGACAGGGAGAACAGGAGAGACCCAGTACTTC. Translated, it gives CATSDSTGRTGETQYF. The chain employs TRBV24-1 and TRBJ2-5; 7 bases match TRBD1. V gave up 2 bases and J gave up 4 bases; unmatched junction bases: 9. Germline CDR1 is KGHDR and CDR2 is SFDVKD. This CDR3 region has 16 residues.

This clonotype has more than one count but fewer than ten. V and J are TRBV29-1 and TRBJ2-3; TRBD2 agrees at 7 bases. The CDR3 has 14 amino acids. The ends lost 7 bases at V and 2 bases at J; junction bases unmatched: 9. Per the germline V gene, CDR1 is SQVTM and CDR2 is ANQGSEA. The CDR3: CSARPGLHTDTQYF. DNA for the CDR3: TGCAGCGCTAGACCGGGACTACACACAGATACGCAGTATTTT.

This clonotype was seen a few times. The rearrangement joins TRBV5-1 to TRBJ2-7; TRBD1 matches at 10 bases. Germline lookup yields CDR1 SGHRS and CDR2 YFSETQ. Trimming took 4 bases from V and 6 from J; bases not matched to a gene: 7. The CDR3 extends over 14 amino acids. DNA for the CDR3: TGCGCCAGCAGCAGGGGGACAGGGGTCGGCGAGCAGTACTTC. It is translated as CASSRGTGVGEQYF.